The source of this T cell receptor beta chain is a study of tumor-infiltrating lymphocytes in primary liver carcinoma. Overall study: Aged between 30 and 69 years, the patients were men and women. Study conclusions and caveats: Lesser overlap characterized tumor-adjacent and tumor-blood pairs relative to tumor region pairs.

Reverse transcription of roughly 470 ng total RNA with a constant-region primer produced TCR beta cDNA. Researchers made the TCR beta libraries by running three nested multiplex PCR rounds with slightly modified ARM-PCR. A C-beta reverse primer was combined with TRBV1-TRBV30 forward primers in the first two PCR rounds, and each round had around 11 cycles. A single record per CDR3 protein comes from TCRdb applying MiXCR to the multiplex PCR reads. The sample holds roughly 120,000 distinct CDR3 sequences, 60% to 70% seen once. The CDR3 covers 12 residues. The germline CDR1 and CDR2 sequences are SQVTM and ANQGSEA. A word on this clonotype: What it binds is not known. Its ends do not fully match the called genes, so a read error is possible.

The study co-extracted DNA and RNA from about 20-30 mg of unsorted bulk tissue. This clonotype was sampled from a woman aged 60 to 75 with primary liver carcinoma and hepatitis B virus infection. Sequenced input: liver tumor tissue from sampling region 1. The subset denotes: tumor region T1, superior pole. The rearrangement joins TRBV29-1 to TRBJ2-3; D is perhaps TRBD2 (5 bases). DNA for the CDR3: TGCAGCGGCGACCCTAGCACGGATACGGAGTATTTT. Amino acids: CSGDPSTDTEYF.